The 29 T cell receptor beta chains listed next were all sequenced from one sample in a study of shared clonotypes between healthy human individuals. It was CD45RO-negative cells, positively selected for CCR7, that made up naive CD8 cells, with terminally differentiated effector memory CD45RA+ cells excluded. Sequenced by immunoSEQ multiplex PCR; TCRdb stores in-frame clones only, minus some. This repertoire shows about 2.1 million clones, 90% to 95% found once; its top ten account for roughly 1.8%. Sequencing used naive CD8+ T cells from PBMCs. The receptors stem from a man aged 18-30 years in good health. Some clones in this sample may be carry-over from other donors' samples.

The chain is built from TRBV29-1 and TRBJ2-5, with D possibly called TRBD1 or TRBD2 (5 bases each). Trimming left V 6 bases short and J 9 bases short, with 23 bases between. The CDR3 loop spans 14 amino acids. From germline, CDR1 is SQVTM and CDR2 ANQGSEA. The CDR3 DNA sequence: TGCAGCGTCCACGGCGGGCAGGGCGGGTGGGCCCAGTACTTC. This encodes CSVHGGQGGWAQYF.

This clone was recorded once. The sample has other DNA sequences that encode this CDR3 too. This chain links TRBV27 with TRBJ2-7, with 7 bases fitting TRBD1. J was trimmed by 4 bases and V by 3 bases; bases with no gene match: 6. CDR1 is MNHEY and CDR2 is SMNVEV in the germline V gene (reference sequence). This CDR3 comprises 14 residues. This CDR3 reads CASSLVRGSYEQYF. The CDR3 DNA reads as TGTGCCAGCAGTTTGGTCAGGGGGTCTTACGAGCAGTACTTC.

On this clone itself: This sample also contains other DNA sequences that code for the same CDR3. The genes are TRBV27 and TRBJ2-1, with TRBD1 matching over 11 bases. The CDR3 runs 14 residues. CDR1 MNHEY and CDR2 SMNVEV come from the germline V gene (reference sequence). Trimming took 5 bases from V and 7 from J; bases not matched to a gene: 4. CDR3 amino acids: CASSLGQGANEQFF. The CDR3 DNA is TGTGCCAGCAGTCTCGGACAGGGGGCGAATGAGCAGTTCTTC.

This clone was picked up one time. The CDR3, as DNA: TGCGCCAGCAGCCAACGTCTTCGGGCGGGGGACGAGCAGTACTTC. Encoded protein: CASSQRLRAGDEQYF. The chain employs TRBV4-1 and TRBJ2-7; TRBD2 matches 7 bases. V was clipped by 2 bases and J by 5 bases; unmatched bases: 9. Germline lookup yields CDR1 MGHRA and CDR2 YSYEKL. The CDR3 has 15 amino acids.

The chain employs TRBV28 and TRBJ2-5, with D unclear. Germline CDR1 is MDHEN and CDR2 is SYDVKM. V was pared by 6 bases and J by 4 bases, with 15 bases between. The CDR3 is 14 amino acids. CDR3 in DNA: TGTGCCAGCAGCCTCCCAGATCGCGGAGAGACCCAGTACTTC. Amino acids: CASSLPDRGETQYF.

The CDR3 here is CASSLGWTGGPVYGYTF. The CDR3 DNA sequence: TGCGCCAGCAGCTTGGGCTGGACAGGGGGCCCCGTCTATGGCTACACCTTC. This chain links TRBV5-1 with TRBJ1-2, with 11 bases that match TRBD1. The CDR3 contains 17 residues. Looked up from germline, CDR1 is SGHRS and CDR2 is YFSETQ. The J segment lost 4 bases and the V segment lost 0 bases, leaving 8 bases of the junction unmatched.

The genes are TRBV9 and TRBJ2-3, with 10 bases identical to TRBD2. This CDR3 comprises 17 residues. Germline lookup yields CDR1 SGDLS and CDR2 YYNGEE. V shed 4 bases and J 2 bases; nucleotides not matched to a gene: 10. CDR3 amino acids: CASSWPVAGGHTDTQYF. The CDR3 coding sequence is TGTGCCAGCAGCTGGCCCGTAGCGGGAGGACACACAGATACGCAGTATTTT.

The chain carries TRBV11-2 and TRBJ2-7, with D perhaps matching TRBD1 (6 bases). The V end lost 5 bases, the J end lost 2 bases, and 19 bases lay between the germline ends. CDR3 size: 16 residues. Per the germline V gene, CDR1 is SGHAT and CDR2 is FQNNGV. In DNA, the CDR3 is TGTGCCAGCAGCACCCCCCAGGACAGTCTACCCTACGAGCAGTACTTC. Residues: CASSTPQDSLPYEQYF. Complete variable domain (other parts from reference TRBV11-2 and TRBJ2-7): EAGVAQSPRYKIIEKRQSVAFWCNPISGHATLYWYQQILGQGPKLLIQFQNNGVVDDSQLPKDRFSAERLKGVDSTLKIQPAKLEDSAVYLCASSTPQDSLPYEQYFGPGTRLTVT.

The chain uses TRBV28 and TRBJ1-1; a weak D match, TRBD1 (6 bases). Trimming removed 6 bases from V and 4 bases from J, with 15 bases in between. CDR1 and CDR2 (germline): MDHEN, SYDVKM. The CDR3 spans 14 residues. The DNA for the CDR3 is TGTGCCAGCAGATACAGGGAGGGGGGCACTGAAGCTTTCTTT. It encodes CASRYREGGTEAFF. Full variable domain (rest looked up from reference TRBV28 and TRBJ1-1): DVKVTQSSRYLVKRTGEKVFLECVQDMDHENMFWYRQDPGLGLRLIYFSYDVKMKEKGDIPEGYSVSREKKERFSLILESASTNQTSMYLCASRYREGGTEAFFGQGTRLTVV.

The V call is TRBV11-2, the J call TRBJ2-7; a weak D match, TRBD2 (6 bases). Germline CDR1 and CDR2: SGHAT and FQNNGV. CDR3 length: 17 residues. The germline V and J ends were trimmed by 5 bases and 0 bases, with 20 bases remaining between them. CDR3 nucleotides: TGTGCCAGCAGCCTCCCCCTAGTAGCGGCCAGCTCCTACGAGCAGTACTTC. Its translation: CASSLPLVAASSYEQYF.

This chain connects TRBV4-3 to TRBJ1-6; no definite D call. Deletions cut 0 bases from V and 12 bases from J, with 18 bases between. CDR1 and CDR2 (germline): LGHNA, YSLEER. This CDR3 spans 16 amino acids. Here the CDR3 reads CASSQEAQSSKRPLHF. The CDR3 DNA is TGCGCCAGCAGCCAAGAAGCCCAATCATCGAAGAGACCCCTCCACTTT.

This chain uses TRBV4-3 with TRBJ2-4, with 8 bases aligning to TRBD2. V was clipped by 0 bases and J by 10 bases; unmatched bases: 14. This CDR3 is 17 amino acids long. CDR1 LGHNA and CDR2 YSLEER come from the germline V gene. The CDR3 protein is CASSQDRSGTSRWIQYF. As DNA, the CDR3 is TGCGCCAGCAGCCAAGATCGGTCCGGGACTAGTCGATGGATTCAGTACTTC.

The chain couples TRBV9 to TRBJ2-7; D possibly matches TRBD1 or TRBD2 (5 bases each). There are 14 residues in the CDR3. V was pared by 4 bases and J by 3 bases, with 14 bases between. Germline loops: CDR1 SGDLS, CDR2 YYNGEE. This CDR3 reads CASSPWDGNYEQYF. DNA for the CDR3: TGTGCCAGCAGCCCGTGGGACGGAAACTACGAGCAGTACTTC.

The chain has TRBV4-1 and TRBJ1-3; D remains unclear. Germline V gives CDR1 MGHRA, CDR2 YSYEKL. Trimming removed 0 bases at V and 1 base at J, with 7 bases between. The CDR3 is 15 residues long. In nucleotides, the CDR3 is TGCGCCAGCAGCCAAGAGCAGCGGTCTGGAAACACCATATATTTT. It codes for CASSQEQRSGNTIYF.

V is TRBV10-1 and J is TRBJ1-1; D call uncertain. This CDR3 spans 12 amino acids. V was pared by 5 bases and J by 4 bases, with 8 bases between. CDR1 WNHNN and CDR2 SYGVQD come from the germline V gene (reference sequence). The CDR3 DNA follows: TGCGCCAGCAGTCGAGGTCCCACTGAAGCTTTCTTT. It specifies CASSRGPTEAFF.

The J gene is TRBJ2-1, the V gene TRBV9; 14 nucleotides align to TRBD2. This CDR3 region has 18 residues. V shed 4 bases and J 2 bases; nucleotides not matched to a gene: 8. Per the germline V gene, CDR1 is SGDLS and CDR2 is YYNGEE. As DNA, the CDR3 is TGTGCCAGCAGCCCCGGGACTAGCGGGAGTCTCCCCTACAATGAGCAGTTCTTC. This gives the protein CASSPGTSGSLPYNEQFF.

The count of this clone is one. This chain connects TRBV4-1 to TRBJ2-7, with D unclear. The germline V and J ends were trimmed by 0 bases and 4 bases, with 19 bases remaining between them. Germline CDR1 and CDR2: MGHRA and YSYEKL. The CDR3 sequence is 17 residues long. The CDR3 bases are TGCGCCAGCAGCCAAGAAAGGCGGTTCACCGAGGAGTACGAGCAGTACTTC. Amino acids: CASSQERRFTEEYEQYF.

This clone was recorded a few times. V is TRBV19 and J is TRBJ2-1; D may be TRBD2 (5 bases). Germline V gene data show CDR1 as LNHDA and CDR2 as SQIVND (reference sequence). The V end lost 7 bases, the J end lost 4 bases, and 14 bases lay between the germline ends. The CDR3 runs 14 residues. The CDR3 loop is CASKIGSGYNEQFF. The CDR3, as DNA: TGTGCCAGTAAAATAGGGTCGGGATACAATGAGCAGTTCTTC.

This chain connects TRBV5-1 to TRBJ2-3; D gene uncertain. There are 14 residues in the CDR3. Germline V gives CDR1 SGHRS, CDR2 YFSETQ. Trimming stripped 3 bases from V and 4 bases from J, with 12 bases between. CDR3 nucleotide sequence: TGCGCCAGCAGCTGGTACAGTCTCCCAGATACGCAGTATTTT. Translation: CASSWYSLPDTQYF.

This chain links TRBV7-9 with TRBJ2-1; either TRBD1 or TRBD2 may supply D (6 bases each). The ends were cut back, 3 bases at V and 5 bases at J, with 20 bases in the middle. Germline V CDR1 and CDR2: SEHNR, FQNEAQ (reference sequence). The length of the CDR3 is 17 residues. CDR3 sequence (DNA): TGTGCCAGCAGCTTTAATACCGGGGGCGGCCCCAACAATGAGCAGTTCTTC. It codes for CASSFNTGGGPNNEQFF. The whole variable domain, filled in from reference TRBV7-9 and TRBJ2-1, reads DTGVSQNPRHKITKRGQNVTFRCDPISEHNRLYWYRQTLGQGPEFLTYFQNEAQLEKSRLLSDRFSAERPKGSFSTLEIQRTEQGDSAMYLCASSFNTGGGPNNEQFFGPGTRLTVL.

CDR3: CASSLRDSPYEQYF. The CDR3 DNA reads TGTGCCAGCAGCTTGAGGGACTCCCCCTACGAGCAGTACTTC. The chain combines TRBV7-8 with TRBJ2-7; D perhaps matches TRBD2 (6 bases). In germline, CDR1 is SGHVS, CDR2 FQNEAQ. The CDR3 extends over 14 amino acids. Trimming stripped 3 bases from V and 2 bases from J, with 11 bases between.

The chain is built from TRBV27 and TRBJ2-1; D uncertain. The CDR3 totals 13 residues. Germline CDR1 reads MNHEY; CDR2 reads SMNVEV (reference sequence). The V end was cut by 5 bases, the J end by 4 bases, with 9 bases between. CDR3 sequence: CASSVVRYNEQFF. CDR3 in DNA: TGTGCCAGCAGTGTGGTGCGATACAATGAGCAGTTCTTC.

This rearrangement joins TRBV19 to TRBJ1-1; D possibly corresponds to TRBD1 (5 bases). The germline gives CDR1 LNHDA, CDR2 SQIVND (reference sequence). The CDR3 runs 14 residues. Trimming took off 6 bases at V and 0 bases at J, with 11 bases between the two ends. CDR3 nucleotides: TGTGCCAGTAGCAAAGGGACCGTGAACACTGAAGCTTTCTTT. It is translated as CASSKGTVNTEAFF.

J is TRBJ2-3 and V is TRBV11-3; 10 nucleotides line up with TRBD2. Germline loops: CDR1 SGHNT, CDR2 YENEEA. The CDR3 length is 16 residues. Trimming at V came to 6 bases and at J to 2 bases, leaving 8 bases not matched to a gene. CDR3 in DNA: TGTGCCAGCAGTTGTCCAGGGACTAGCGTCACAGATACGCAGTATTTT. Amino acid sequence: CASSCPGTSVTDTQYF.

The V and J genes are TRBV28 and TRBJ2-1; D may correspond to TRBD1 or TRBD2 (5 bases each). Germline CDR1 and CDR2: MDHEN and SYDVKM. Trimming removed 6 bases from V and 6 bases from J, with 9 bases in between. CDR3 length: 12 residues. The CDR3, as DNA: TGTGCCAGCAGCCGGGACGTCAATGAGCAGTTCTTC. Protein: CASSRDVNEQFF.

This chain uses TRBV28 with TRBJ1-2; D may be TRBD1 (5 bases). V was trimmed by 5 bases and J by 5 bases, leaving 15 bases between them. CDR1 is MDHEN and CDR2 is SYDVKM in the germline V gene. This CDR3 comprises 14 residues. The CDR3 here is CASSLPTVLYGYTF. CDR3 nucleotide sequence: TGTGCCAGCAGTCTTCCGACAGTCCTTTATGGCTACACCTTC.

The chain recombines TRBV7-2 with TRBJ1-3; D ambiguous. Germline lookup yields CDR1 SGHTA and CDR2 FQGNSA. The CDR3 spans 14 residues. The V end was cut by 3 bases, the J end by 2 bases, with 8 bases between. In DNA form, the CDR3 reads TGTGCCAGCAGCTTTTTGGGTACTGGAAACACCATATATTTT. Translating gives CASSFLGTGNTIYF. Drawing the rest from reference TRBV7-2 and TRBJ1-3, the complete variable domain is GAGVSQSPSNKVTEKGKDVELRCDPISGHTALYWYRQSLGQGLEFLIYFQGNSAPDKSGLPSDRFSAERTGGSVSTLTIQRTQQEDSAVYLCASSFLGTGNTIYFGEGSWLTVV.

This chain links TRBV4-3 with TRBJ1-4; D remains ambiguous. V was pared by 0 bases and J by 3 bases, with 11 bases between. This CDR3 is built from 16 residues. The V gene's germline CDR1 is LGHNA and CDR2 YSLEER. CDR3 protein: CASSQDPPAANEKLFF. The CDR3, as DNA: TGCGCCAGCAGCCAAGACCCCCCCGCGGCTAATGAAAAACTGTTTTTT.

The chain is built from TRBV6-1 and TRBJ2-7; perhaps TRBD2 as D (5 bases). Germline V gene data show CDR1 as MNHNS and CDR2 as SASEGT. Trimming cost V 4 bases and J 6 bases, with 13 bases left between them. There are 13 residues in the CDR3. The CDR3 DNA reads TGTGCCAGCAGTGGGGCAGGAGGCGGCGAGCAGTACTTC. It encodes CASSGAGGGEQYF.